The source of this T cell receptor beta chain is a study of shared clonotypes between healthy human individuals. With regard to this clone: Its antigen is unknown.

V was clipped by 7 bases and J by 5 bases, with 12 bases between them. The CDR3 contains 12 residues. Germline V gives CDR1 LGHNT, CDR2 FRNRAP. The assay was carried out at the deep level. TCRdb's copy holds only in-frame clones and misses some; the assay was immunoSEQ multiplex PCR. The profile shows 1 million to 1.2 million clones, approximately 80% of them singletons. General study results and limits: It was observed that about 5% of naive CD4 clonotypes were shared across several donors. Naive subsets generally had larger estimated richness than memory subsets.

Caucasian adults residing in Nashville, Tennessee made up all the donors. V gene TRBV12-5 combines with J gene TRBJ2-7; D unclear. The sequence derives from a man aged 18 to 30 in good health. Some clones in this sample may be carry-over from other donors' samples. The sequenced material came from memory CD4+ T cells from PBMCs. As to subset: CD45RA-negative fraction. The CDR3 protein is CASDHCGHEQYF. Written as DNA, the CDR3 is TGTGCTAGTGACCATTGTGGCCACGAGCAGTACTTC.